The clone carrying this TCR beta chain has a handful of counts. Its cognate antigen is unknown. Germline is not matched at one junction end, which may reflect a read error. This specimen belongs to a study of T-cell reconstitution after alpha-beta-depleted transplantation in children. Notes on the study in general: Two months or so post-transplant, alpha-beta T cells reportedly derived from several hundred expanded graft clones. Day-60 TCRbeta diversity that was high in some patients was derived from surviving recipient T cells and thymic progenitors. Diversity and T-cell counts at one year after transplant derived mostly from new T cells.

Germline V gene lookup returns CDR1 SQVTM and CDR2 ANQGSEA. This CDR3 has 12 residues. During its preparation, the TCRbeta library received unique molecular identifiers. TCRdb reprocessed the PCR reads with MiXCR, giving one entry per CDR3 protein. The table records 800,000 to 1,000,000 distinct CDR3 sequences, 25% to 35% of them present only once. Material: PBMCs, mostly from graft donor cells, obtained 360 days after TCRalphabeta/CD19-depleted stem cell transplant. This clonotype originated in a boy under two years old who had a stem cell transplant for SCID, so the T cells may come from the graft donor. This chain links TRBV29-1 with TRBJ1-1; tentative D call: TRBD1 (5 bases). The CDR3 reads CSVEGLGVRGVF. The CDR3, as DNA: TGCAGCGTTGAAGGTCTTGGCGTCCGAGGGGTTTTT.